This TCR beta chain was sequenced for a study of vaccination effects on CD4 cells after COVID-19. Study background: Sampling of a couple of convalescent patients took place 16 days and one week prior to vaccination. Study outcomes and limitations: Among infection- and vaccine-induced clones, marked clonal contraction occurred late after vaccination. Sampling in the study covered few convalescent patients and included no early post-infection timepoints.

This CDR3 has 16 amino acids. CDR1 and CDR2 from the germline V gene are MNHEY and SVGAGI. The V end lost 0 bases, the J end lost 0 bases, and 12 bases lay between the germline ends. Some clones are missing from TCRdb's copy, which holds only in-frame ones; the method was immunoSEQ multiplex PCR. The sample has some 35,000 clones, approximately 78% seen once; the top ten hold over 15%. Antigen-specific CD4+ T cells expanded by the ViraFEST assay with viral peptide pools were then sequenced. Subsequent to a culture period of about ten days, CD4+ T cells were isolated. PCR showed that the person got SARS-CoV-2 infection at some point between March and December 2020. Replacing half the medium with IL-2 medium was done on days 3 and 7. Points on this clone: The antigen remains undetermined.

The material was CD4+ T cells from PBMCs cultured with HCoV-NL63 spike peptides, obtained before COVID-19 vaccination. This sequence originates from a human donor who had a prior SARS-CoV-2 infection. The chain carries TRBV6-5 and TRBJ2-7, with D perhaps assigned TRBD1 or TRBD2 (5 bases each). The CDR3 sequence is CASSYSPGPSSYEQYF. The DNA of the CDR3 is TGTGCCAGCAGTTACTCACCGGGACCCAGCTCCTACGAGCAGTACTTC.